The 28 T cell receptor beta chains given below trace back to one sample, sequenced in a study of breast tumors, draining lymph nodes, adjacent tissues. In TCRdb, the multiplex PCR reads were re-called with MiXCR into one record per CDR3 protein. The table records under 85,000 distinct CDR3 sequences, roughly 19% of them present only once. Breast cancer patients provided tissue from their axillary draining lymph nodes. Sequencing was carried out using axillary lymph node tissue. The receptors derive from a female donor with breast cancer. Some clones in this sample may be carry-over from other donors' samples.

This clonotype appeared many times. The gene calls are TRBV19 and TRBJ2-3; 7 bases are a match to TRBD2. The V segment lost 6 bases and the J segment 0 bases; nucleotides outside the gene matches: 9. The CDR3 is 16 amino acids. CDR1 and CDR2 (germline): LNHDA, SQIVND (reference sequence). The CDR3 protein is CASRGEGSVSTDTQYF. As DNA, the CDR3 is TGTGCCAGTAGGGGGGAGGGGAGCGTGAGCACAGATACGCAGTATTTT. The full variable domain, its missing parts supplied by reference TRBV19 and TRBJ2-3, is DGGITQSPKYLFRKEGQNVTLSCEQNLNHDAMYWYRQDPGQGLRLIYYSQIVNDFQKGDIAEGYSVSREKKESFPLTVTSAQKNPTAFYLCASRGEGSVSTDTQYFGPGTRLTVL.

The chain has TRBV7-2 and TRBJ2-7, with D maybe TRBD1 (5 bases). Germline CDR1 SGHTA, CDR2 FQGNSA. Trimming stripped 1 base from V and 7 bases from J, with 14 bases between. CDR3 length: 14 amino acids. The CDR3 nucleotides read TGTGCCAGCAGCTTAGAAGGGGTTACGATGGAGCAGTACTTC. Encoded protein: CASSLEGVTMEQYF.

Ten or more counts support this clonotype. The chain has TRBV2 and TRBJ2-7; no clear D. Between the trimmed V and J ends, which lost 6 bases and 3 bases, there was a span of 12 bases. Germline CDR1 reads SNHLY; CDR2 reads FYNNEI. CDR3 length: 13 amino acids. CDR3 bases: TGTGCCAGCAGAGCCCGGGCACTCTACGAGCAGTACTTC. Its translation is CASRARALYEQYF.

This clonotype was seen at least ten times. This sequence joins TRBV6-1 and TRBJ2-1; no clear D gene. The CDR3 runs 11 residues. The V end was cut by 6 bases, the J end by 4 bases, with 4 bases between. Germline assignment: CDR1 MNHNS and CDR2 SASEGT. This CDR3 is CASRYYNEQFF. The CDR3 nucleotides are TGTGCCAGCAGGTATTACAATGAGCAGTTCTTC.

A note on this clonotype: A much more abundant neighbour one base away suggests this may be a read error. This sequence joins TRBV20-1 and TRBJ1-5; D may be TRBD1 (6 bases). V was clipped by 3 bases and J by 9 bases, with 18 bases between them. The germline V gene has CDR1 DFQATT and CDR2 SNEGSKA (reference sequence). The length of the CDR3 is 14 residues. The CDR3 DNA reads TGCAGTGCTAGCGAAGGGGGGCTAGGCCGGCCCCAGCATTTT. It translates to CSASEGGLGRPQHF.

In this sample, this clonotype turned up many times. The V call is TRBV29-1, the J call TRBJ2-3; TRBD2 might be the D (6 bases). Trimming removed 2 bases at V and 0 bases at J, with 9 bases between. This CDR3 is 14 amino acids long. Germline V gives CDR1 SQVTM, CDR2 ANQGSEA. The CDR3 loop is CSVERGTSTDTQYF. CDR3 DNA sequence: TGCAGCGTTGAACGGGGGACTAGCACAGATACGCAGTATTTT.

The table lists this clonotype with many counts. This chain connects TRBV10-2 to TRBJ2-2; 11 nucleotides line up with TRBD2. Germline lookup yields CDR1 WSHSY and CDR2 SAAADI. The CDR3 has 17 residues. The ends lost 8 bases at V and 6 bases at J; junction bases unmatched: 14. CDR3 sequence: CASSAFYSGRGAGELFF. The DNA of the CDR3 is TGCGCCAGCTCTGCCTTCTATAGCGGGAGGGGCGCCGGGGAGCTGTTTTTT.

This clonotype was detected many times. The J gene is TRBJ2-1, the V gene TRBV7-2; D is possibly TRBD1 (6 bases). Deletions cut 1 base from V and 7 bases from J, with 11 bases between. From germline, CDR1 is SGHTA and CDR2 FQGNSA. The CDR3 has 14 residues. The CDR3 DNA sequence: TGTGCCAGCAGCTTAGTCCGGGACACGAATGAGCAGTTCTTC. Translated: CASSLVRDTNEQFF.

This clonotype was counted at least ten times. The chain is built from TRBV4-2 and TRBJ1-2; tentatively, D is TRBD1 (6 bases). V dropped 0 bases and J dropped 4 bases, with 9 bases sitting between them. Germline values: CDR1 LGHNA, CDR2 YNFKEQ. The CDR3 extends over 14 amino acids. The CDR3 protein is CASSQDKQGYGYTF. For the CDR3, the DNA is TGTGCCAGCAGCCAAGATAAACAGGGCTATGGCTACACCTTC.

As to this clonotype: Being one base from a much bigger clone, this may be a read error. The genes are TRBV4-3 and TRBJ2-7; weak D call: TRBD1 (6 bases). The CDR3 extends over 16 amino acids. Trimming removed 4 bases at V and 12 bases at J, with 28 bases between. The germline V gene has CDR1 LGHNA and CDR2 YSLEER. The CDR3 protein is CASSRDQGQGSSVRYF. The CDR3 DNA sequence: TGCGCCAGCAGCCGAGATCAGGGCCAGGGGTCCTCGGTGCGGTACTTC.

This clonotype was counted at least ten times. The V gene is TRBV5-1, the J gene TRBJ2-3; 7 nucleotides match TRBD1. The length of the CDR3 is 14 residues. Germline V gene lookup returns CDR1 SGHRS and CDR2 YFSETQ. V lost 4 bases to trimming and J lost 8 bases; unmatched junction nucleotides: 10. The CDR3 loop is CASSAQTGSGTQYF. CDR3 nucleotides: TGCGCCAGCAGCGCCCAGACAGGGAGTGGTACGCAGTATTTT.

Note on this clonotype: It may be a read error: a sequence one base away is much more abundant. J is TRBJ1-4 and V is TRBV11-2; 10 positions match TRBD1. The CDR3 loop spans 15 amino acids. Per the germline V gene, CDR1 is SGHAT and CDR2 is FQNNGV. Here the CDR3 reads CASSLAGTGVRKLLF. As DNA, the CDR3 is TGTGCCAGCAGCTTAGCCGGGACAGGGGTCCGAAAACTGCTTTTT.

CDR3 loop: CASSLDKRGELFF. CDR3 nucleotides: TGTGCCAGCAGCTTGGATAAGCGGGGGGAGCTGTTTTTT. This chain uses TRBV5-4 with TRBJ2-2, with a weak D call TRBD2 (5 bases). The CDR3 spans 13 residues. Germline loops: CDR1 SGHNT, CDR2 YYREEE (reference sequence). V was shortened by 0 bases and J by 8 bases, with 8 bases between the two germline ends.

This clonotype was detected many times. The chain joins TRBV12-5 to TRBJ1-5; D not certain. V lost 2 bases to trimming and J lost 5 bases, with 4 bases between them. This CDR3 contains 12 residues. Germline V gives CDR1 LGHNT, CDR2 FRNRAP. This chain's CDR3 is CASGLQDQPQHF. In nucleotides, the CDR3 is TGTGCTAGTGGTTTGCAGGATCAGCCCCAGCATTTT.

On this clonotype: A much larger clone sits a single nucleotide away, making a read error possible. The chain uses TRBV5-1 and TRBJ2-3; TRBD2 is a possible D gene (6 bases). CDR3 size: 14 residues. V was clipped by 5 bases and J by 1 base, with 11 bases between them. CDR1 is SGHRS, CDR2 YFSETQ, per germline. For the CDR3, the DNA is TGCGCCAGCAGTGGGGCTAGCGGCACAGATACGCAGTATTTT. It specifies CASSGASGTDTQYF.

This clonotype was seen many times. The chain has TRBV27 and TRBJ1-6, with D maybe TRBD1 (5 bases). Trimming stripped 0 bases from V and 16 bases from J, with 19 bases between. This CDR3 has 15 amino acids. Germline CDR1 reads MNHEY; CDR2 reads SMNVEV (reference sequence). This CDR3 is CASSLSFLGTQGLHF. The CDR3 DNA is TGTGCCAGCAGTTTATCGTTCTTGGGTACCCAGGGTCTCCACTTT.

Many counts were recorded for this clonotype. J is TRBJ2-2 and V is TRBV20-1; no definite D call. Looked up from germline, CDR1 is DFQATT and CDR2 is SNEGSKA (reference sequence). This CDR3 has 13 residues. Trimming pared 4 bases from V and 4 bases from J, leaving 10 bases between. For the CDR3, the DNA is TGCAGTGCTAAGGTGGCTCTCACCGGGGAGCTGTTTTTT. It codes for CSAKVALTGELFF.

This clonotype came up many times. The chain couples TRBV7-2 to TRBJ2-3; TRBD1 is a possible D gene (6 bases). The germline CDR1 and CDR2 sequences are SGHTA and FQGNSA. Between the trimmed V and J ends, which lost 4 bases and 0 bases, there was a span of 17 bases. The CDR3 has 17 amino acids. The CDR3 reads CASSSSNRDTSTDTQYF. The CDR3 DNA reads TGTGCCAGCAGCTCAAGCAACCGGGACACTAGCACAGATACGCAGTATTTT.

Many counts were recorded for this clonotype. The chain couples TRBV5-4 to TRBJ2-7; TRBD1 aligns across 8 bases. The CDR3 runs 15 residues. Germline lookup yields CDR1 SGHNT and CDR2 YYREEE (reference sequence). Trimming cost V 4 bases and J 2 bases; bases outside gene matches: 8. The CDR3 protein is CASSLGQGLTYEQYF. CDR3 sequence (DNA): TGTGCCAGCAGCCTAGGACAGGGACTTACCTACGAGCAGTACTTC.

Concerning this clonotype: One end of the junction is discordant with germline, which a read error may explain. This rearrangement joins TRBV11-2 to TRBJ2-2; 7 bases line up with TRBD2. The germline gives CDR1 SGHAT, CDR2 FQNNGV. CDR3 length equals 15 residues. In DNA form, the CDR3 reads TGTGCCAGCAGCTTAGTGGGAGGGAACACCGGGGAGCCGTTTTTT. It specifies CASSLVGGNTGEPFF.

Many counts were recorded for this clonotype. This chain connects TRBV7-6 to TRBJ2-3, with unresolved D. This CDR3 is 14 amino acids long. V lost 1 base and J lost 2, with 7 bases in between. CDR1 is SGHVS, CDR2 FNYEAQ, per germline. The CDR3 nucleotides are TGTGCCAGCAGCTTAGAAGCAGACACAGATACGCAGTATTTT. Translated, it gives CASSLEADTDTQYF.

As for this clonotype: Since a much larger clone is just one base distant, this may be a read error. The rearrangement uses TRBV11-2 and TRBJ2-1; either TRBD1 or TRBD2 may supply D (5 bases each). The CDR3 length is 13 residues. Per the germline V gene, CDR1 is SGHAT and CDR2 is FQNNGV. The CDR3 loop is CASKRGEYNKQFF. In DNA, the CDR3 is TGTGCCAGCAAGAGGGGCGAATACAATAAGCAGTTCTTC.

The rearrangement uses TRBV28 and TRBJ2-2; no clear D gene. The CDR3 has 12 amino acids. Germline assignment: CDR1 MDHEN and CDR2 SYDVKM. V lost 6 bases to trimming and J lost 8 bases, with 10 bases between them. The CDR3 here is CASRTSMGELFF. CDR3 coding DNA: TGTGCCAGCAGAACCTCAATGGGGGAGCTGTTTTTT.

This clonotype occurred many times. V usage is TRBV20-1 and J usage is TRBJ1-6; D may be TRBD1 (5 bases). CDR1 and CDR2 from the germline V gene are DFQATT and SNEGSKA (reference sequence). Trimming pared 5 bases from V and 10 bases from J, leaving 21 bases between. This CDR3 spans 15 amino acids. The CDR3 here is CSASRGDPLSSPLHF. CDR3 DNA sequence: TGCAGTGCTTCTCGAGGGGACCCTCTTTCATCACCCCTCCACTTT.

This clonotype occurred many times. The chain carries TRBV6-2 or TRBV6-3 and TRBJ1-5, with D possibly TRBD1 on 5 matching bases. Trimming took 0 bases from V and 2 from J, leaving 11 bases between them. From germline, CDR1 is MNHEY and CDR2 SVGEGT. This CDR3 is built from 16 residues. The CDR3 DNA reads TGTGCCAGCAGTTACTCCCGGGGACGGGGCAATCAGCCCCAGCATTTT. This sequence encodes CASSYSRGRGNQPQHF.

This clonotype was recorded many times. The chain couples TRBV7-9 to TRBJ2-3, with D tentatively TRBD2 (6 bases). This CDR3 comprises 16 residues. Trimming shortened V by 3 bases and J by 4 bases, and 17 bases separated the two germline ends. Germline V CDR1 and CDR2: SEHNR, FQNEAQ (reference sequence). The CDR3, as DNA: TGTGCCAGCAGCTTTAGCGGAGTTGGGAAGGCAGATACGCAGTATTTT. Its protein product is CASSFSGVGKADTQYF.

This clonotype was counted ten times or more. The genes are TRBV4-1 and TRBJ1-2; 8 bases align to TRBD1. The CDR3 sequence is 13 residues long. The junction had 5 bases not matched to a gene; V was cut back by 2 bases and J by 9 bases. CDR1 MGHRA and CDR2 YSYEKL come from the germline V gene. This chain's CDR3 is CASSQRDRGRYTF. CDR3 bases: TGCGCCAGCAGCCAACGAGACAGGGGTCGCTACACCTTC.

In this sample, this clonotype turned up many times. The genes are TRBV19 and TRBJ2-7; D unclear. Trimming pared 2 bases from V and 0 bases from J, leaving 8 bases between. CDR1 and CDR2 (germline): LNHDA, SQIVND (reference sequence). CDR3 length: 14 residues. The CDR3 sequence is CASSISGTSYEQYF. In DNA form, the CDR3 reads TGTGCCAGTAGTATAAGTGGCACCTCCTACGAGCAGTACTTC.